The next 30 T cell receptor beta chains were all read from a single sample in a study of T cells in Graves' hyperthyroidism and ophthalmopathy. TCR beta CDR3 regions were amplified from RNA. Initially, a first-round RT-PCR of the TCR CDR3 employed the HTBI primer set. TCRdb independently ran MiXCR on the multiplex PCR reads; one entry per CDR3 protein. The table lists about 480,000 distinct CDR3 sequences, over 13% of them singletons, with about a sixth in the top ten. Sequencing was carried out using blood. These receptors were collected from a woman younger than 35 with Graves' hyperthyroidism.

This clonotype came up many times. V gene TRBV7-3 combines with J gene TRBJ2-1; D is unclear. V gave up 0 bases and J gave up 8 bases, with 8 bases separating them. Germline V gives CDR1 SGHTA, CDR2 FQGTGA. The CDR3 covers 13 residues. The CDR3 region has the DNA TGTGCCAGCAGCTTAACGGCCGGGTATGAGCAGTTCTTC. Amino acid sequence: CASSLTAGYEQFF.

Many counts were recorded for this clonotype. This chain links TRBV11-1 with TRBJ2-1, with D tentatively TRBD2 (6 bases). Trimming stripped 8 bases from V and 7 bases from J, with 21 bases between. The CDR3 is 15 amino acids. From germline, CDR1 is SGHAT and CDR2 FQDESV (reference sequence). In nucleotides, the CDR3 is TGTGCCAGCTGGAAATCGGAGGGCCTAGGGAATGAGCAGTTCTTC. Translated: CASWKSEGLGNEQFF.

On this clonotype itself: The germline gene is not matched at one end of the junction; a read error may be the cause. The rearrangement joins TRBV12-3 or TRBV12-4 to TRBJ2-7; D call uncertain. The CDR3 covers 17 residues. CDR3 coding DNA: TGTGCCAGCAGTTTGGGTAGTTTGAGTTCCAGCTCCTGCGAGCAGTACTTC. Translating it yields CASSLGSLSSSSCEQYF.

As for this clonotype: A read error may produce the germline difference seen at one junction end. The chain joins TRBV7-2 to TRBJ2-7; unclear D gene. The CDR3 extends over 13 amino acids. Germline values: CDR1 SGHTA, CDR2 FQGNSA. The CDR3 here is CVSSLGTPYEQYF. The DNA of the CDR3 is TGTGTCAGCAGCTTAGGAACACCGTACGAGCAGTACTTC.

This clonotype was counted ten times or more. The chain combines TRBV29-1 with TRBJ1-1, with D possibly matching TRBD1 (5 bases). The CDR3 has 13 residues. Germline values: CDR1 SQVTM, CDR2 ANQGSEA. The V end lost 3 bases, the J end lost 5 bases, and 13 bases lay between the germline ends. The chain's CDR3 is CSVDGGEVTEAFF. The CDR3 bases are TGCAGCGTTGATGGAGGGGAGGTAACTGAAGCTTTCTTT.

This clonotype was detected a few times. V gene TRBV5-1 combines with J gene TRBJ2-3, with TRBD2 identical over 10 bases. The length of the CDR3 is 15 residues. CDR1 is SGHRS, CDR2 YFSETQ, per germline. With V trimmed by 4 bases and J by 8 bases, 10 bases remained unmatched. Here the CDR3 DNA reads TGCGCCAGCAGCGGCCGGACTAGCGGCCCTGTTACGCAGTATTTT. The encoded protein is CASSGRTSGPVTQYF. Drawing the rest from reference TRBV5-1 and TRBJ2-3, the complete variable domain is KAGVTQTPRYLIKTRGQQVTLSCSPISGHRSVSWYQQTPGQGLQFLFEYFSETQRNKGNFPGRFSGRQFSNSRSEMNVSTLELGDSALYLCASSGRTSGPVTQYFGPGTRLTVL.

This chain joins TRBV6-2 or TRBV6-3 and TRBJ2-3; 8 nucleotides match TRBD2. Unmatched junction bases numbered 6, after V lost 5 bases and J lost 2 bases. The CDR3 spans 15 residues. The V gene's germline CDR1 is MNHEY and CDR2 SVGEGT. The CDR3 spells CASSGAGGPTDTQYF. The CDR3 coding sequence is TGTGCCAGCAGTGGGGCGGGGGGCCCCACAGATACGCAGTATTTT.

In regard to this clonotype: Just one base apart from a much larger clone, this may be a read error. This sequence joins TRBV3-1 and TRBJ2-1; 7 nucleotides line up with TRBD2. The CDR3 totals 14 residues. Germline V gene data show CDR1 as LGHDT and CDR2 as YNNKEL (reference sequence). Trimming took 1 base from V and 9 from J; bases not matched to a gene: 6. As DNA, the CDR3 is TGTGCCAGCAGCCAAGTGGCGGGAGTAAGTGAGCAGTTCTTC. Protein sequence: CASSQVAGVSEQFF.

This clonotype has just a few counts. The chain employs TRBV29-1 and TRBJ1-1; the D is unclear. CDR3 length: 14 amino acids. Trimming removed 7 bases at V and 10 bases at J, with 25 bases between. The germline CDR1 and CDR2 sequences are SQVTM and ANQGSEA. In DNA, the CDR3 is TGCAGCGCAAACCCGGGCCGTAGAACGGGTGGAGCTTTCTTT. Translation: CSANPGRRTGGAFF.

This clonotype was seen at least ten times. The chain uses TRBV25-1 and TRBJ1-1; 12 bases match TRBD1. With V trimmed by 6 bases and J by 4 bases, 3 bases remained unmatched. Germline CDR1 is MGHDK and CDR2 is SYGVNS. The CDR3 is 14 residues long. The CDR3 DNA is TGTGCCAGCAGAGGGACAGGGGGCATCACTGAAGCTTTCTTT. It encodes CASRGTGGITEAFF. The entire variable domain, with the rest obtained from reference TRBV25-1 and TRBJ1-1, is as follows: EADIYQTPRYLVIGTGKKITLECSQTMGHDKMYWYQQDPGMELHLIHYSYGVNSTEKGDLSSESTVSRIRTEHFPLTLESARPSHTSQYLCASRGTGGITEAFFGQGTRLTVV.

The chain is built from TRBV10-1 and TRBJ1-5; D is uncertain. Germline V gene data show CDR1 as WNHNN and CDR2 as SYGVQD (reference sequence). The CDR3 consists of 15 residues. Trimming took off 2 bases at V and 2 bases at J, with 10 bases between the two ends. The CDR3 nucleotides are TGCGCCAGCAGTGAGATGGTTAGGGGCAATCAGCCCCAGCATTTT. Its protein product is CASSEMVRGNQPQHF.

In its sample, this clonotype was seen a few times. The chain uses TRBV7-3 and TRBJ2-1; the D gene is possibly TRBD2 (6 bases). The length of the CDR3 is 17 residues. The ends were cut back, 1 base at V and 7 bases at J, with 20 bases in the middle. Germline CDR1 SGHTA, CDR2 FQGTGA. The CDR3 bases are TGTGCCAGCAGCTTAAATACAGGTCTAGGGGAGGCAAATGAGCAGTTCTTC. Translation: CASSLNTGLGEANEQFF.

The sample holds many counts of this clonotype. Since a much larger clone is just one base distant, this may be a read error. The gene calls are TRBV24-1 and TRBJ2-3; D gene ambiguous. The J call may not be correct, given that the DNA end is closer to TRBJ1-5. This CDR3 comprises 17 residues. CDR1 is KGHDR and CDR2 is SFDVKD in the germline V gene. In DNA, the CDR3 is TGTGCCACCAGTGACCCTGGACTAGCGGGAAAGAAGGATACGCAGCATTTT. Translation: CATSDPGLAGKKDTQHF.

This rearrangement joins TRBV11-2 to TRBJ2-2; 10 bases match TRBD2. CDR1 SGHAT and CDR2 FQNNGV come from the germline V gene. The V and J ends lost 3 bases and 3 bases, in that order; junction bases with no gene match: 13. The CDR3 loop spans 19 amino acids. This chain's CDR3 is CASSFLIKREGRDTGELFF. The CDR3 DNA is TGTGCCAGCAGCTTCCTTATAAAGCGGGAGGGCCGGGACACCGGGGAGCTGTTTTTT. The full variable domain, its missing parts supplied by reference TRBV11-2 and TRBJ2-2, is EAGVAQSPRYKIIEKRQSVAFWCNPISGHATLYWYQQILGQGPKLLIQFQNNGVVDDSQLPKDRFSAERLKGVDSTLKIQPAKLEDSAVYLCASSFLIKREGRDTGELFFGEGSRLTVL.

In this sample, this clonotype turned up many times. The V and J genes are TRBV30 and TRBJ2-2; possibly TRBD1 for D (6 bases). Trimming pared 2 bases from V and 1 base from J, leaving 20 bases between. CDR3 size: 18 residues. The germline CDR1 and CDR2 sequences are GTSNPN and SVGIG (reference sequence). CDR3 sequence: CAWSTISGTLRNTGELFF. Here the CDR3 DNA reads TGTGCCTGGAGTACCATCTCCGGGACACTGAGGAACACCGGGGAGCTGTTTTTT.

This clonotype was observed a few times. The chain couples TRBV7-9 to TRBJ1-4; TRBD1 might be the D (6 bases). V gave up 5 bases and J gave up 3 bases, with 16 bases separating them. The germline gives CDR1 SEHNR, CDR2 FQNEAQ (reference sequence). This CDR3 spans 16 amino acids. Written as DNA, the CDR3 is TGTGCCAGCAGCCAACAGGGCGGGGGTTCTAATGAAAAACTGTTTTTT. Protein sequence: CASSQQGGGSNEKLFF.

The rearrangement uses TRBV14 and TRBJ1-2; TRBD1 might be the D (6 bases). CDR3 length: 15 residues. CDR1 and CDR2 from the germline V gene are SGHDN and FVKESK. V was shortened by 0 bases and J by 5 bases, with 13 bases between the two germline ends. Written as DNA, the CDR3 is TGTGCCAGCAGCCAAGAACTCGGGGGCCCATATGGCTACACCTTC. This gives the protein CASSQELGGPYGYTF.

This clonotype was found a few times. The chain uses TRBV7-9 and TRBJ2-7; maybe TRBD2 (5 bases). Per germline, CDR1 SEHNR and CDR2 FQNEAQ (reference sequence). CDR3 length equals 14 residues. The V end lost 3 bases, the J end lost 0 bases, and 9 bases lay between the germline ends. CDR3: CASSFGGYSYEQYF. The CDR3 DNA is TGTGCCAGCAGCTTCGGAGGCTACTCCTACGAGCAGTACTTC.

The gene calls are TRBV5-1 and TRBJ1-3; D perhaps matches TRBD1 (6 bases). Trimming removed 3 bases from V and 0 bases from J, with 10 bases in between. Germline V lookup: CDR1 SGHRS, CDR2 YFSETQ. CDR3 length: 15 amino acids. The CDR3 sequence is CASSSTGFSGNTIYF. The CDR3 nucleotides are TGCGCCAGCAGCTCGACAGGCTTCTCTGGAAACACCATATATTTT.

This clonotype was counted many times. The chain's CDR3 is CASSPRMKYNEQFF. The CDR3 coding sequence is TGTGCCAGCAGCCCTAGGATGAAGTACAATGAGCAGTTCTTC. V and J are TRBV11-3 and TRBJ2-1; D is unresolved. The CDR3 has 14 residues. CDR1 is SGHNT and CDR2 is YENEEA in the germline V gene. V shed 5 bases and J shed 4 bases, with 12 bases lying between them.

This clonotype showed up many times. The chain joins TRBV4-1 to TRBJ2-7; no firm D call. This CDR3 region has 13 residues. Germline CDR1 and CDR2: MGHRA and YSYEKL. Trimming left V 3 bases short and J 4 bases short, with 10 bases between. The CDR3 region is CASSQFLGYEQYV. The CDR3, as DNA: TGCGCCAGCAGCCAGTTCCTGGGGTACGAGCAGTACGTC.

This clonotype was observed many times. V and J are TRBV11-1 and TRBJ2-1, with D maybe TRBD1 (5 bases). V was cut by 5 bases and J by 9 bases, with 17 bases left in between. In germline, CDR1 is SGHAT, CDR2 FQDESV (reference sequence). The CDR3 runs 14 residues. The CDR3 here is CASSKDLQGGEQFF. The DNA of the CDR3 is TGTGCCAGCAGCAAAGACCTCCAGGGCGGTGAGCAGTTCTTC.

The V call is TRBV19, the J call TRBJ2-2; 8 bases are shared with TRBD2. CDR3 length: 16 residues. J lost 4 bases, V lost 5 bases, and 9 bases had no gene match. Germline V gene data show CDR1 as LNHDA and CDR2 as SQIVND (reference sequence). The CDR3 loop is CASSPRGAGGTGELFF. CDR3 nucleotides: TGTGCCAGTAGTCCGAGAGGGGCGGGAGGCACCGGGGAGCTGTTTTTT.

The DNA for the CDR3 is TGTGCCAGCAGGCTTGGCGGGACCTTTGAGCAGTACGTC. Translation: CASRLGGTFEQYV. This chain connects TRBV6-1 to TRBJ2-7, with D perhaps matching TRBD2 (6 bases). Between the trimmed V and J ends, which lost 6 bases and 7 bases, there was a span of 16 bases. The CDR3 length is 13 residues. CDR1 and CDR2 from the germline V gene are MNHNS and SASEGT.

This clonotype was seen at least ten times. The rearrangement joins TRBV19 to TRBJ2-7; no definite D call. From germline, CDR1 is LNHDA and CDR2 SQIVND (reference sequence). V lost 7 bases to trimming and J lost 1 base, with 20 bases between them. The CDR3 extends over 16 amino acids. The CDR3 protein is CASTQVHPGPSYEQYF. The CDR3 nucleotides read TGTGCCAGTACCCAAGTCCACCCTGGACCGTCCTACGAGCAGTACTTC. The full variable domain, rest sourced from reference TRBV19 and TRBJ2-7, is DGGITQSPKYLFRKEGQNVTLSCEQNLNHDAMYWYRQDPGQGLRLIYYSQIVNDFQKGDIAEGYSVSREKKESFPLTVTSAQKNPTAFYLCASTQVHPGPSYEQYFGPGTRLTVT.

This clonotype was counted a few times. The J gene is TRBJ2-1, the V gene TRBV7-2; D gene uncertain. The V end was cut by 3 bases, the J end by 0 bases, with 9 bases between. This CDR3 has 15 amino acids. Germline lookup yields CDR1 SGHTA and CDR2 FQGNSA. The CDR3 here is CASSFEWGSYNEQFF. The DNA for the CDR3 is TGTGCCAGCAGCTTCGAGTGGGGCTCCTACAATGAGCAGTTCTTC.

This clonotype was recorded at least ten times. The chain has TRBV11-2 and TRBJ2-7, with unresolved D. Germline CDR1 and CDR2: SGHAT and FQNNGV. V lost 1 base and J lost 7, with 14 bases in between. This CDR3 is 14 amino acids long. DNA for the CDR3: TGTGCCAGCAGCTTAGTTGGCGTCTTGGGAGAGCAGTACTTC. It codes for CASSLVGVLGEQYF.

There are many counts of this clonotype. This rearrangement joins TRBV29-1 to TRBJ2-3; tentative D call: TRBD1 (6 bases). V was trimmed by 4 bases and J by 2 bases, leaving 13 bases between them. CDR1 and CDR2 (germline): SQVTM, ANQGSEA. This CDR3 spans 14 amino acids. The CDR3 loop reads CSVGQSGATDTQYF. The CDR3 DNA follows: TGCAGCGTTGGACAGTCAGGGGCCACAGATACGCAGTATTTT.

At least ten counts were recorded for this clonotype. The chain combines TRBV6-5 with TRBJ2-3; D gene ambiguous. The V end was cut by 0 bases, the J end by 4 bases, with 14 bases between. Germline lookup yields CDR1 MNHEY and CDR2 SVGAGI. The CDR3 consists of 16 residues. The chain's CDR3 is CASSYSGGGRSDTQYF. The CDR3, as DNA: TGTGCCAGCAGTTACTCGGGCGGTGGCCGATCAGATACGCAGTATTTT.

This clonotype was counted many times. The chain recombines TRBV12-3 or TRBV12-4 with TRBJ1-5, with D tentatively TRBD1 (5 bases). Trimming removed 5 bases from V and 10 bases from J, with 24 bases in between. The CDR3 has 16 residues. CDR3 residues: CASSHSQVARGSPQHF. Here the CDR3 DNA reads TGTGCCAGCAGTCACTCACAGGTCGCCCGAGGGAGCCCCCAGCATTTT.